The 27 T cell receptor beta chains below were found in one sample sequenced in a study of breast tumors, draining lymph nodes, adjacent tissues. MiXCR, applied by TCRdb to the multiplex PCR reads, yields one record per CDR3 protein. The sample records 140,000 or so distinct CDR3 sequences, 32% being singletons. Axillary draining lymph nodes of breast cancer patients supplied the node samples. Source material: axillary lymph node tissue. These receptors all stem from a female donor with breast cancer. Some clones in this sample may be carry-over from other donors' samples.

Turning to this clonotype: At one end, the junction sequence differs from germline, possibly due to a read error. This chain links TRBV9 with TRBJ1-4; perhaps TRBD1 as D (5 bases). This CDR3 contains 15 residues. Germline lookup yields CDR1 SGDLS and CDR2 YYNGEE. In DNA form, the CDR3 reads TGTGCCAGCAGCGTAGGGTTGGGGGGGAATGGAAAACTGTTTTTT. Amino acids: CASSVGLGGNGKLFF.

Note on this clonotype: This likely comes from a read error, as the CDR3 has no conserved phenylalanine or tryptophan at its end. The chain joins TRBV11-2 to TRBJ1-1; possibly TRBD1 for D (5 bases). Germline loops: CDR1 SGHAT, CDR2 FQNNGV. The CDR3 has 13 residues. Trimming took off 4 bases at V and 3 bases at J, with 9 bases between the two ends. The CDR3 DNA is TGTGCCAGCAGCTCCCAGGGTTACACTGAAGCTTTCTGT. Translated, it gives CASSSQGYTEAFC.

This clonotype was observed at least ten times. The rearrangement uses TRBV28 and TRBJ1-2; D is unclear. This CDR3 has 12 residues. Trimming took 4 bases from V and 8 from J, leaving 11 bases between them. Germline V gives CDR1 MDHEN, CDR2 SYDVKM. DNA of the CDR3: TGTGCCAGCAGTTCGGATGCCAGGGGCTACACCTTC. Its translation is CASSSDARGYTF.

This clonotype came up many times. This chain uses TRBV6-5 with TRBJ2-3; a possible D gene is TRBD2 (6 bases). This CDR3 has 13 residues. CDR1 MNHEY and CDR2 SVGAGI come from the germline V gene. The V end lost 6 bases, the J end lost 4 bases, and 11 bases lay between the germline ends. The CDR3: CASRRGEADTQYF. CDR3 DNA: TGTGCCAGCAGGCGTGGGGAGGCAGATACGCAGTATTTT.

In this sample, this clonotype turned up many times. The V call is TRBV11-2, the J call TRBJ2-2; D not certain. This CDR3 is built from 12 residues. V was pared by 2 bases and J by 13 bases, with 11 bases between. CDR1 is SGHAT, CDR2 FQNNGV, per germline. The CDR3 DNA follows: TGTGCCAGCAGCTTATTAGGCCGCGGGCTGTTTTTT. It encodes CASSLLGRGLFF.

The table lists this clonotype with many counts. The J gene is TRBJ2-1, the V gene TRBV11-2; TRBD1 matches at 7 bases. Germline values: CDR1 SGHAT, CDR2 FQNNGV. The ends lost 5 bases at V and 6 bases at J; junction bases unmatched: 7. The length of the CDR3 is 14 residues. CDR3 sequence (DNA): TGTGCCAGCAGCCCTGACAGGGCGAGCAATGAGCAGTTCTTC. Its translation is CASSPDRASNEQFF.

This clonotype was found a few times. Possible read error: a much larger clone is one base away. Written as DNA, the CDR3 is TGTGCCAGCAGCTTAGATGGGCGGGCTACCTATGGCTACACCTTC. This encodes CASSLDGRATYGYTF. This chain uses TRBV11-2 with TRBJ1-2; D not resolved. CDR1 SGHAT and CDR2 FQNNGV come from the germline V gene. The V end lost 0 bases, the J end lost 4 bases, and 12 bases lay between the germline ends. There are 15 residues in the CDR3.

The rearrangement links TRBV13 to TRBJ2-4; 9 bases map to TRBD1. V lost 0 bases, J lost 1 base, and 4 bases stayed unmatched. Germline V gives CDR1 PRHDT, CDR2 FYEKMQ (reference sequence). This CDR3 contains 17 residues. CDR3 sequence reads: CASSLGGQGSAKNIQYF. The CDR3, as DNA: TGTGCCAGCAGCTTAGGGGGACAGGGAAGCGCCAAAAACATTCAGTACTTC.

The chain couples TRBV2 to TRBJ1-2; tentatively, D is TRBD1 (5 bases). V lost 6 bases, J lost 5 bases, and 16 bases lay in between. This CDR3 comprises 14 residues. In germline, CDR1 is SNHLY, CDR2 FYNNEI. The CDR3 is CASRKKEGYYGYTF. DNA of the CDR3: TGTGCCAGCAGGAAGAAGGAGGGGTATTATGGCTACACCTTC.

This clonotype was found many times. The gene calls are TRBV10-2 and TRBJ1-2; D gene uncertain. CDR3 length: 14 amino acids. Germline CDR1 is WSHSY and CDR2 is SAAADI. V was pared by 0 bases and J by 4 bases, with 9 bases between. The CDR3 is CASSESRLGYGYTF. The CDR3, as DNA: TGCGCCAGCAGTGAGTCGCGATTGGGCTATGGCTACACCTTC.

V and J are TRBV18 and TRBJ1-5; 7 bases line up with TRBD1. The CDR3 consists of 14 residues. J gave up 6 bases and V 1 base, and 3 bases lay outside the gene matches. Germline V gene sequence: CDR1 KGHSH, CDR2 LQKENI. CDR3 region: CASSPQGGLQPQHF. DNA for the CDR3: TGTGCCAGCTCACCACAAGGGGGCCTTCAGCCCCAGCATTTT.

At least ten counts were recorded for this clonotype. The V call is TRBV19, the J call TRBJ1-4; D might be TRBD1 (5 bases). This CDR3 contains 15 residues. Germline lookup yields CDR1 LNHDA and CDR2 SQIVND (reference sequence). The germline V and J ends were trimmed by 3 bases and 8 bases, with 16 bases remaining between them. CDR3 sequence: CASSMGIGAGEKLFF. Here the CDR3 DNA reads TGTGCCAGTAGTATGGGGATCGGGGCAGGAGAAAAACTGTTTTTT.

CDR3 amino acids: CAWYLPLGEAFF. CDR3 nucleotide sequence: TGTGCCTGGTACCTCCCTTTAGGGGAAGCTTTCTTT. The V call is TRBV30, the J call TRBJ1-1, with D unresolved. Trimming cost V 5 bases and J 8 bases, with 15 bases left between them. Germline CDR1 GTSNPN, CDR2 SVGIG (reference sequence). This CDR3 is 12 amino acids long.

This clonotype was seen only a few times. The V and J genes are TRBV28 and TRBJ2-1, with 10 nucleotides matching TRBD1. The length of the CDR3 is 16 residues. J was trimmed by 2 bases and V by 4 bases; bases with no gene match: 5. Per the germline V gene, CDR1 is MDHEN and CDR2 is SYDVKM. CDR3 nucleotide sequence: TGTGCCAGCAGTTCGACAGGGGGCCCCACCTACAATGAGCAGTTCTTC. This sequence encodes CASSSTGGPTYNEQFF.

This rearrangement joins TRBV9 to TRBJ2-7; a possible D gene is TRBD1 (5 bases). This CDR3 comprises 13 residues. CDR1 and CDR2 from the germline V gene are SGDLS and YYNGEE. V was clipped by 2 bases and J by 7 bases, with 13 bases between them. CDR3 sequence (DNA): TGTGCCAGCAGCGTCGGCTGGGGCGATGAGCAGTACTTC. This encodes CASSVGWGDEQYF.

This clonotype was counted many times. This sequence joins TRBV5-8 and TRBJ1-6; 7 bases fit TRBD1. The V segment lost 2 bases and the J segment 5 bases; nucleotides outside the gene matches: 1. CDR1 and CDR2 from the germline V gene are SGHTS and YDEGEE. This CDR3 has 14 residues. This CDR3 is CASSFRGNNSPLHF. CDR3 coding DNA: TGTGCCAGCAGCTTCAGGGGGAATAATTCACCCCTCCACTTT.

At least ten counts were recorded for this clonotype. The gene calls are TRBV19 and TRBJ2-1, with 8 bases aligning to TRBD1. CDR1 LNHDA and CDR2 SQIVND come from the germline V gene (reference sequence). Unmatched junction bases numbered 9, after V lost 3 bases and J lost 8 bases. CDR3 size: 15 residues. CDR3 region: CASSMAGQGRHEQFF. The CDR3, as DNA: TGTGCCAGTAGTATGGCTGGACAGGGTAGGCATGAGCAGTTCTTC.

There are many counts of this clonotype. A single base separates this from a much larger clone, so it may be a read error. As the CDR3 is not closed by the conserved phenylalanine or tryptophan, this likely results from a read error. The rearrangement links TRBV7-3 to TRBJ2-5; D gene ambiguous. This CDR3 comprises 14 residues. V lost 2 bases, J lost 4 bases, and 11 bases lay in between. Germline V gives CDR1 SGHTA, CDR2 FQGTGA. In nucleotides, the CDR3 is TGTGCCAGCAGCTTACACCCCGGTGGAGAGACCCAGTACCTC. Its translation is CASSLHPGGETQYL.

Ten or more counts support this clonotype. The chain uses TRBV29-1 and TRBJ2-7; no clear D gene. V dropped 4 bases and J dropped 5 bases, with 12 bases sitting between them. The CDR3 consists of 12 residues. Per germline, CDR1 SQVTM and CDR2 ANQGSEA. The CDR3 region has the DNA TGCAGCGTTGTTACCCCCGCTCACGAGCAGTACGTC. Its protein product is CSVVTPAHEQYV.

The chain links TRBV6-1 to TRBJ1-4; no definite D call. The CDR3 has 14 amino acids. Trimming cost V 2 bases and J 6 bases, with 10 bases left between them. Germline V gene data show CDR1 as MNHNS and CDR2 as SASEGT. CDR3 DNA sequence: TGTGCCAGCAGTGAATATATGGCGGATGAAAAACTGTTTTTT. The encoded protein is CASSEYMADEKLFF.

This clonotype was seen at least ten times. The V gene is TRBV11-2, the J gene TRBJ2-3, with D perhaps matching TRBD1 (5 bases). V lost 2 bases to trimming and J lost 1 base, with 13 bases between them. The CDR3 extends over 16 amino acids. Germline CDR1 reads SGHAT; CDR2 reads FQNNGV. The CDR3 region has the DNA TGTGCCAGCAGCTTAATAGGTCAGGGCCGCACAGATACGCAGTATTTT. Its translation is CASSLIGQGRTDTQYF.

The table lists this clonotype with many counts. The chain uses TRBV7-8 and TRBJ2-5; 9 bases agree with TRBD1. This CDR3 spans 15 amino acids. Germline lookup yields CDR1 SGHVS and CDR2 FQNEAQ. V lost 7 bases and J lost 0; bases outside the gene matches: 6. This CDR3 is CASTLGQGDQETQYF. The CDR3 DNA is TGTGCCAGCACCCTGGGACAGGGCGACCAAGAGACCCAGTACTTC.

This clonotype was picked up many times. This chain uses TRBV18 with TRBJ2-7, with D perhaps assigned TRBD1 or TRBD2 (5 bases each). The germline V and J ends were trimmed by 1 base and 7 bases, with 14 bases remaining between them. Germline lookup yields CDR1 KGHSH and CDR2 LQKENI. The CDR3 is made up of 14 amino acids. In nucleotides, the CDR3 is TGTGCCAGCTCACCACGCAGGGTAGGGGAGGAGCAGTACTTC. It yields the protein CASSPRRVGEEQYF.

This clonotype was observed many times. The chain combines TRBV18 with TRBJ1-6, with D perhaps matching TRBD1 (6 bases). V lost 3 bases, J lost 4 bases, and 10 bases lay in between. Germline V gene lookup returns CDR1 KGHSH and CDR2 LQKENI. The CDR3 is made up of 15 amino acids. In DNA, the CDR3 is TGTGCCAGCTCACCCCGGACAGTTTATAATTCACCCCTCCACTTT. This translates into CASSPRTVYNSPLHF.

Concerning this clonotype: This may stem from a read error, because a much larger clone lies one nucleotide away. The CDR3 DNA follows: TGTGCCAACAGTGAAGGGTCTCCAGGAGAGACCCAGTACTTC. Protein sequence: CANSEGSPGETQYF. The gene calls are TRBV6-1 and TRBJ2-5; D is undetermined. Germline values: CDR1 MNHNS, CDR2 SASEGT. The CDR3 covers 14 residues.

This clonotype appeared many times. V is TRBV20-1 and J is TRBJ2-1; D is undetermined. V lost 4 bases, J lost 8 bases, and 15 bases lay in between. The CDR3 has 13 residues. The germline V gene has CDR1 DFQATT and CDR2 SNEGSKA (reference sequence). The CDR3 region has the DNA TGCAGTGCTAAAGTAGGTAGGGTGGATGAGCAGTTCTTC. Its translation is CSAKVGRVDEQFF.

Note on this clonotype: No conserved phenylalanine or tryptophan ends this CDR3, so it is likely a read error. It is unclear where the CDR3 begins or ends on the DNA, so no DNA is shown, and the CDR3 is as TCRdb lists it. The chain links TRBV6-1 to TRBJ2-3. Germline CDR1 is MNHNS and CDR2 is SASEGT. From its first to its last residue, the CDR3 has 12 amino acids. This chain's CDR3 is CASSEDMYTQDS.